This TCR beta chain was documented in a study of shared clonotypes between healthy human individuals (dated by TCRdb to the early 2020s). A note on the overall study: A couple of women and a few men aged 18 to 49 years were included in the cohort. For each donor, CD4 naive and CD4 memory were each run on three plates, CD8 naive on two plates, and CD8 memory on one plate. The study deeply sequenced blood TCR repertoires of several healthy adults to estimate repertoire size and the extent of clonotype sharing between individuals. Libraries were prepared and TCR repertoires were sequenced by different laboratories using diverse techniques, in order to increase sequencing depth and limit assay-specific biases. Each donor's leukapheresis produced roughly between roughly 0.94 and 9.5 billion PBMCs.

Broader findings and caveats from the paper: Based on pairwise subsampling, the degree of clonotype sharing among donors was expected to be affected by sequencing depth. About 5% of naive CD4, 3% to 3.5% of naive CD8, 2% to 2.5% of memory CD4, and 0.4% of memory CD8 clonotypes were shared across several donors. Because the study included a small number of donors, the genetic and exposure-history diversity represented was limited. Even with the large sequencing depth, rarefaction of the sorted-subset datasets indicated that sequencing was incomplete. Sampling was restricted to blood, and TCR repertoires in tissue are likely to differ from TCR repertoires in blood. Larger estimated clonotype richness was generally found for naive subsets than for memory subsets. Compared with non-shared clonotypes, clonotypes shared by all four sorted-subset donors had higher generation probabilities.

Comment on this clone: Its target antigen remains unknown. No base quality values were provided; no much bigger clone lies one nucleotide off.

The donors were healthy, HIV-negative adults with no recently reported acute infections or vaccinations. All donors were Caucasian adults living in Nashville, Tennessee, USA. CD4+ T cells were enriched by magnetic negative selection, after which naive cells were positively selected on CD45RA and the negative fraction was taken as the memory subset. Blood was collected by leukapheresis, and PBMCs were isolated by Ficoll-Histopaque density gradient centrifugation and then cryopreserved in liquid nitrogen vapor phase. Analytical flow cytometry was used to check the purity and quantity of every magnetically sorted T cell population. From each sorted fraction, genomic DNA was isolated and quantified by UV absorbance on a Nanodrop 2000c. Using the deep immunoSEQ assay, TCR CDR3 regions were amplified from genomic DNA by multiplex PCR. Genomic DNA extracted from each cell subset was distributed evenly over all wells of several immunoSEQ 96-well plates, and each plate served as one replicate. For sorted subsets, each replicate PCR was loaded with around 200 ng genomic DNA, equivalent to 30,000 to 35,000 T cell genomes. Purified libraries were measured with a Qubit 3.0 fluorometer, size-checked on a Bioanalyzer 2100, and measured again with the KAPA Library Quantification kit. Every immunoSEQ 96-well plate was sequenced on a separate single-read 150-cycle Illumina NextSeq 550 flow cell. For the original study's pipeline: Because only junctional sequences without quality scores were contained in the immunoSEQ output, filtering matching that applied to full-length reads could not be performed. To assign V/J genes and CDR3, sequences were annotated against IMGT germline references using PyIR, a Python wrapper for IgBLAST v1.9. Reads with weak V/J assignments (E-value above 1e-6), missing CDR3, stop codons, out-of-frame junctions, or ambiguous translated residues were removed. A V3J clonotype was defined by an identical inferred V gene, J gene, and CDR3 amino acid sequence. Percentage overlap between repertoires was computed as shared unique clonotypes divided by the size of the smaller repertoire. Richness of each repertoire was evaluated using RTK rarefaction, the Chao1 estimator, and Recon v2.1 estimates of unobserved clonotypes. Generation probabilities were computed with OLGA for all TCRbeta clonotypes obtained by the gDNA method from several donors. Imported from immuneACCESS, the table was reduced by TCRdb to in-frame sequences with V and J called. These copies leave out some clones; in studies compared against another copy, an unresolved V gene accounts for under half, and the cause of the remainder is not known. V and J calls and clone size are given by that table; D and trimming were obtained from the DNA. In all, the sample holds roughly 1 million clones, and about 77% of those were seen once. The leading ten clones occupy approximately 1.5% of the sample.

This clonotype was obtained from a man aged 18 to 29 in good health. The sample was memory CD4+ T cells sorted from blood. Explained via the paper, the cell subset or site label denotes: CD45RA-negative fraction.

The sequenced DNA: TGTGCCAGCAGCTTAGGGGGGGACAGGGTCACAGATACGCAGTATTTT. The translation is CASSLGGDRVTDTQYF. Here the chain combines TRBV11-2 and TRBJ2-3; the central 9 bases match TRBD1. CDR1 and CDR2 (SGHAT, FQNNGV) derive from the germline V gene. V trim: 1 base; J trim: 2 bases; unmatched bases: 4. The CDR3 spans 16 residues, from the cysteine through the phenylalanine. The CDR3 DNA has 48 bases and is translated from base 1.